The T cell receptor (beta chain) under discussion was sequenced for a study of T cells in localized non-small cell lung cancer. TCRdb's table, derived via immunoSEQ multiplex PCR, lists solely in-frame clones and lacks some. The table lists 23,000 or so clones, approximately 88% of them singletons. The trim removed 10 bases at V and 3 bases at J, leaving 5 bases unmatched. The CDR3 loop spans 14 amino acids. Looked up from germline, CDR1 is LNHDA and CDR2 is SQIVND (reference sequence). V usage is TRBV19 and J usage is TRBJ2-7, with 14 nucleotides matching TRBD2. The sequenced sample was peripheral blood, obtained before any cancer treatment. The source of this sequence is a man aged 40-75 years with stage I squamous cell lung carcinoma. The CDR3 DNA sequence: TGTGCCACCCGGACTAGCGGGGGGTACTACGAGCAGTACTTC. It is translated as CATRTSGGYYEQYF.